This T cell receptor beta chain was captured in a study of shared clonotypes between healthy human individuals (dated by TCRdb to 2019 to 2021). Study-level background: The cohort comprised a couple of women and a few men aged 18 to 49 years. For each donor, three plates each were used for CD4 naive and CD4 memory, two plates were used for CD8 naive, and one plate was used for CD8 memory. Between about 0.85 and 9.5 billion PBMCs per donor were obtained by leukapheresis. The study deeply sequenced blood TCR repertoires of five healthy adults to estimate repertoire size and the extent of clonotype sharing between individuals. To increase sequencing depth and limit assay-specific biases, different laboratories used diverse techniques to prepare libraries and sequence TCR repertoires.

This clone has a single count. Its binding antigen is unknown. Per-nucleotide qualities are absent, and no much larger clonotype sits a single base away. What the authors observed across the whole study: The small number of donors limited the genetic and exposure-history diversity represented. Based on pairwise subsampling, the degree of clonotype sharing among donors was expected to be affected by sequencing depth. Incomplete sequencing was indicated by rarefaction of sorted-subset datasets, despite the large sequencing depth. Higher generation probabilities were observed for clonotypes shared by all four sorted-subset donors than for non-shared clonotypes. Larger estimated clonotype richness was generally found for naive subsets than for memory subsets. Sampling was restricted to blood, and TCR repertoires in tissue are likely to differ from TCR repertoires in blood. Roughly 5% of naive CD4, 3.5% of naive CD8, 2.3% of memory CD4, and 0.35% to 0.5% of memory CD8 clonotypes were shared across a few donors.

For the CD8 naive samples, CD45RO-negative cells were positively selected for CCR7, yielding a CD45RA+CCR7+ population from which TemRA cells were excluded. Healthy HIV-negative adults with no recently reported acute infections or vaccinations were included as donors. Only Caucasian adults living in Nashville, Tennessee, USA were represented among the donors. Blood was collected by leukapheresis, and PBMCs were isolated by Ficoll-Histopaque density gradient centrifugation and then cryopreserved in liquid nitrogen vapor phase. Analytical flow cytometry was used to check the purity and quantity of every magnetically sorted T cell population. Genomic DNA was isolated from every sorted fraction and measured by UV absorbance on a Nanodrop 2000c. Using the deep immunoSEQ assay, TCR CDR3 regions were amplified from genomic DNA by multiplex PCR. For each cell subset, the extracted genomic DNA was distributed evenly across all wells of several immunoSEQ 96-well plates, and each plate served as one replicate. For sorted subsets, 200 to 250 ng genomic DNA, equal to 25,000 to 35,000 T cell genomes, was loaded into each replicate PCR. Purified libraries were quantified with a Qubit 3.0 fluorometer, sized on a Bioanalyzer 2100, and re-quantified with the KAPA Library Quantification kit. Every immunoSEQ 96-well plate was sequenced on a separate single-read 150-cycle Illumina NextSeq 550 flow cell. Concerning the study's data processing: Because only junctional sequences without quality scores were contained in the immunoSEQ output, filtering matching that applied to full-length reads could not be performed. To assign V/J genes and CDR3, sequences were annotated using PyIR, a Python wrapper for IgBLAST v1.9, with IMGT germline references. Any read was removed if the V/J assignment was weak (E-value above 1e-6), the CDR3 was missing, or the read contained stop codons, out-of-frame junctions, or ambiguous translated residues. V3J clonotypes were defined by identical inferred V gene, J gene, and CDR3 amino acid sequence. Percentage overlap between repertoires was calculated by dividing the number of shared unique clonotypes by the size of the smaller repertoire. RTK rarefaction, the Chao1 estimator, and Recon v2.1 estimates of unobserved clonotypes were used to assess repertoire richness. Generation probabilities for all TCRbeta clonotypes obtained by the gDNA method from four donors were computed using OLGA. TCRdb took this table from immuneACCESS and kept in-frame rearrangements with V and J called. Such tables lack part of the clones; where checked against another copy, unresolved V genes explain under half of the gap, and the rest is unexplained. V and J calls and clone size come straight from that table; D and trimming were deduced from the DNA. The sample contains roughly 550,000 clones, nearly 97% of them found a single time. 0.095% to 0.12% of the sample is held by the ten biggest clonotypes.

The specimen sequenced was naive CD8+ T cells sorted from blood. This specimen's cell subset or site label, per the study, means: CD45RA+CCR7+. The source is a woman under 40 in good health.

The DNA sequence is as follows: TGTGCCAGCAGCACGGACAGGGAGGGGGAGACCCAGTACTTC. This sequence encodes CASSTDREGETQYF. The chain is encoded by TRBV13 joined to TRBJ2-5; TRBD1 is perhaps the D gene, given 8 matching bases. Per the germline V gene (reference sequence), PRHDT is the CDR1 and FYEKMQ is the CDR2. Taken from cysteine to phenylalanine, the CDR3 has 14 residues. The retained sequence is limited to the CDR3, 42 bases, with the frame set at the first base. The junction carries 15 bases between V and J, which are trimmed by 5 bases and 5 bases respectively.